The TCR beta chain described here comes from a study of cytomegalovirus exposure and HLA in healthy donors. The overall study: The 120 or so validation repertoires used the same platform as the roughly 700 first-cohort repertoires (as reported by a later analysis). Study conclusions and caveats: Cytomegalovirus-associated status was assigned to fewer than 200 TCR beta chains. The tendency of first-cohort TCR clusters to co-occur in the 120 or so validation repertoires was identified by a subsequent analysis. A few chains linked to CMV were shown in vitro to be specific for CMV antigens.

Sequencing was performed with immunoSEQ multiplex PCR; in TCRdb, only in-frame clones are kept and a portion is missing. The sample carries 200,000 or so clones, 84% recorded once. As to this clone: As yet, its antigen is unknown.

Trimming shortened V by 4 bases and J by 1 base, and 19 bases separated the two germline ends. There are 16 residues in the CDR3. Germline CDR1 reads SQVTM; CDR2 reads ANQGSEA. The receptor was isolated from a woman in her thirties in good health and CMV-seropositive. This chain joins TRBV29-1 and TRBJ2-5; D possibly corresponds to TRBD1 (5 bases). Sequenced sample: PBMCs. Here the CDR3 DNA reads TGCAGCGTTGGGCCCAGCTTCAATAGGGGCCAAGAGACCCAGTACTTC. This sequence encodes CSVGPSFNRGQETQYF.